Presented here are 3 T cell receptor beta chains from one specimen sequenced in a study of control samples from healthy donors and cancer patients. TCRdb's table, derived via immunoSEQ multiplex PCR, lists solely in-frame clones and lacks some. The sample lists about 140,000 clones, about 89% occurring once. The specimen sequenced was blood. All receptors derive from a man aged 18 to 30 in good health.

The V call is TRBV5-5, the J call TRBJ1-1, with D uncertain. Deletions cut 4 bases from V and 1 base from J, with 8 bases between. The CDR3 length is 13 residues. Per germline, CDR1 SGHKS and CDR2 YYEKEE (reference sequence). The CDR3 DNA is TGTGCCAGCAGCGCTTCGGGGAACACTGAAGCTTTCTTT. This codes for CASSASGNTEAFF.

This chain uses TRBV3-1 (or the pseudogene TRBV3-2) with TRBJ1-2; no reliable D call. The CDR3 is made up of 16 amino acids. V gave up 4 bases and J gave up 5 bases, with 20 bases separating them. CDR1 is LGHDT and CDR2 is YNNKEL in the germline V gene (reference sequence). CDR3 sequence (DNA): TGTGCCAGCAGCCCTGCTCTTGGGCCCCTTGTGTATGGCTACACCTTC. Its protein product is CASSPALGPLVYGYTF.

J is TRBJ2-6 and V is TRBV18; 9 nucleotides align to TRBD1. Trimming removed 4 bases from V and 1 base from J; junction bases left unmatched: 5. Germline CDR1 reads KGHSH; CDR2 reads LQKENI. The CDR3 length is 17 residues. CDR3 in amino acids: CASSREQGASGANVLTF. Here the CDR3 DNA reads TGTGCCAGCTCACGCGAACAGGGGGCTTCTGGGGCCAACGTCCTGACTTTC.